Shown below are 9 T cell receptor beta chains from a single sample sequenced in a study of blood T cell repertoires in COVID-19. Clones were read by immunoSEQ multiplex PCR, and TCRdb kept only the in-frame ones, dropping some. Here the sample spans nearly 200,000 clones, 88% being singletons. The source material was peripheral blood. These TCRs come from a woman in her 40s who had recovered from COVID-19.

CDR3 in amino acids: CASDGTNFNTEAFF. CDR3 bases: TGTGCCAGTGACGGGACAAACTTTAACACTGAAGCTTTCTTT. The rearrangement uses TRBV19 and TRBJ1-1; D is possibly TRBD1 (6 bases). V was trimmed by 8 bases and J by 2 bases, leaving 15 bases between them. The CDR3 spans 14 residues. Germline CDR1 and CDR2: LNHDA and SQIVND (reference sequence).

In DNA form, the CDR3 reads TGTGCCACTCAGTTCGGGACTAGCGGGAGTTACGAGCAGTACTTC. This gives the protein CATQFGTSGSYEQYF. The chain links TRBV6-5 to TRBJ2-7; 14 bases align to TRBD2. Trimming removed 10 bases from V and 4 bases from J; junction bases left unmatched: 9. The CDR3 totals 15 residues. Germline CDR1 is MNHEY and CDR2 is SVGAGI.

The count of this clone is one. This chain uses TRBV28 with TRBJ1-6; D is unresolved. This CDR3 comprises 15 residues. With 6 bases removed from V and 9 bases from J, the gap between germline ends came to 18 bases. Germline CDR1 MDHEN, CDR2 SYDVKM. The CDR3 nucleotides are TGTGCCAGCAGCTCGGCGAGAGGGATGAGTTCACCCCTCCACTTT. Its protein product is CASSSARGMSSPLHF. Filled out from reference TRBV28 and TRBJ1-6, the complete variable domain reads DVKVTQSSRYLVKRTGEKVFLECVQDMDHENMFWYRQDPGLGLRLIYFSYDVKMKEKGDIPEGYSVSREKKERFSLILESASTNQTSMYLCASSSARGMSSPLHFGNGTRLTVT.

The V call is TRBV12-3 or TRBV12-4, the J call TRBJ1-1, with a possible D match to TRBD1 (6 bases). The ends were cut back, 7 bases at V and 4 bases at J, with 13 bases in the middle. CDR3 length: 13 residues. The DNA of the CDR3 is TGTGCCAGCACCGAGGGGGTTGGCACTGAAGCTTTCTTT. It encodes CASTEGVGTEAFF.

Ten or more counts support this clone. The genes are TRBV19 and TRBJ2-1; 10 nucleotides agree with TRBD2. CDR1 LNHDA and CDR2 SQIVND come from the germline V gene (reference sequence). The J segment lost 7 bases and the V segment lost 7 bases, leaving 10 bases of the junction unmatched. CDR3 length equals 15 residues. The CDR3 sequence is CASTGRASGSNEQFF. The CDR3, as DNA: TGTGCCAGTACCGGCAGGGCTAGCGGGAGTAATGAGCAGTTCTTC.

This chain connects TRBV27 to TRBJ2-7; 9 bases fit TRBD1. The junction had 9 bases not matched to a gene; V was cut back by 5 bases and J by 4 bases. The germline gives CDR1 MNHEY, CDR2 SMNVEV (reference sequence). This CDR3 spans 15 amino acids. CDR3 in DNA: TGTGCCAGCAGTAATTCCGGGACAGGGTTTTACGAGCAGTACTTC. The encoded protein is CASSNSGTGFYEQYF.

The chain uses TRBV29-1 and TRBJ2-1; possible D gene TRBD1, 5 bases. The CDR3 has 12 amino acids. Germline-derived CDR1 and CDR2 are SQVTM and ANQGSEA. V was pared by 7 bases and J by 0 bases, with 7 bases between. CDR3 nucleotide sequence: TGCAGCGCTAGGGGCTCCTACAATGAGCAGTTCTTC. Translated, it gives CSARGSYNEQFF.

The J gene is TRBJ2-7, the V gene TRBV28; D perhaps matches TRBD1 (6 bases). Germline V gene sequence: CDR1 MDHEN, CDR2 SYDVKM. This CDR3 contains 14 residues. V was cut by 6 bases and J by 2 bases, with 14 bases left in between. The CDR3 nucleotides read TGTGCCAGCAGGATCCGGGACATAGCCTACGAGCAGTACTTC. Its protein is CASRIRDIAYEQYF.

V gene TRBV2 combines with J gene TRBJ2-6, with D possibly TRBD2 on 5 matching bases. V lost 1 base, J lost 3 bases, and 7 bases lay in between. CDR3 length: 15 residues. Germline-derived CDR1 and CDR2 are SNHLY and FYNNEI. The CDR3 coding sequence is TGTGCCAGCAGTGAAGAAGGAGGTGGGGCCAACGTCCTGACTTTC. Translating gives CASSEEGGGANVLTF.